This TCR beta chain appears in the sequencing data of a study of regulatory T cells in long-lasting Graves disease. Study-level information: Over 5 years of antithyroid drugs plus positive TSH receptor antibodies defined persistent Graves' disease.

CDR3 regions were amplified by Arm-PCR using iRepertoire HTBI primers to build TCR beta libraries. TCRdb passed the multiplex PCR reads through MiXCR, listing each CDR3 protein once. This sample has around 400,000 distinct CDR3 sequences, with 23% found just once. This clonotype was counted between two and nine times. Antigen unknown. The study's findings and limits: The work looked only at peripheral blood and did not look at thyroid tissue.

Noted time point: persistent/refractory GD, antithyroid drugs over 5 years with positive TRAb. Extracted RNA from PBMCs served as the source of the TCR library. Sequenced material: peripheral blood mononuclear cells (PBMCs), taken when the disease was refractory, from a patient treated with antithyroid drugs. This sequence was found in a female donor with Graves disease.

CDR3 protein: CASSNTGSVETQYF. The CDR3 DNA follows: TGTGCCAGCAGTAATACAGGGTCGGTAGAGACCCAGTACTTC. V usage is TRBV28 and J usage is TRBJ2-5, with D possibly being TRBD1 (6 bases). The CDR3 totals 14 residues. V was cut by 5 bases and J by 4 bases, with 14 bases left in between. Per the germline V gene, CDR1 is MDHEN and CDR2 is SYDVKM.